What follows are 5 T cell receptor beta chains derived from one specimen sequenced in a study of T cell repertoires in cytomegalovirus infection. TCRdb called the reads again in MiXCR, with one record for every CDR3 protein. In the table there are some 300,000 distinct CDR3 sequences, about a sixth of which are singletons. The material sequenced was PBMCs. Every receptor here comes from a human donor in good health (CMV status not recorded). Some clones in this sample may be carry-over from other donors' samples.

The table lists this clonotype with a few counts. The V gene is TRBV10-3, the J gene TRBJ2-2; D is undetermined. The germline V gene has CDR1 ENHRY and CDR2 SYGVKD. The CDR3 is made up of 13 amino acids. V lost 3 bases to trimming and J lost 8 bases, with 10 bases between them. Here the CDR3 DNA reads TGTGCCATCAGTGATCCGTCCTGGGGGGAGCTGTTTTTT. Protein product: CAISDPSWGELFF.

This clonotype was counted only a few times. The chain links TRBV6-2 or TRBV6-3 to TRBJ2-5; unclear D gene. The CDR3 is 13 amino acids. The V gene's germline CDR1 is MNHEY and CDR2 SVGEGT. Trimming pared 4 bases from V and 4 bases from J, leaving 10 bases between. The CDR3 nucleotides read TGTGCCAGCAGTTCTAACCCTCCAGAGACCCAGTACTTC. Amino acid sequence: CASSSNPPETQYF.

Only a few counts were recorded for this clonotype. The chain has TRBV11-2 and TRBJ2-7; no clear D gene. Trimming pared 5 bases from V and 3 bases from J, leaving 14 bases between. The CDR3 extends over 14 amino acids. In germline, CDR1 is SGHAT, CDR2 FQNNGV. This chain's CDR3 is CASSLTSSDYEQYF. The CDR3 DNA sequence: TGTGCCAGCAGCCTCACATCGTCCGACTACGAGCAGTACTTC.

The chain combines TRBV24-1 with TRBJ2-6, with a tentative D call TRBD1 (6 bases). The CDR3 runs to 15 residues. The V gene's germline CDR1 is KGHDR and CDR2 SFDVKD. Trimming cost V 9 bases and J 0 bases, with 11 bases left between them. In nucleotides, the CDR3 is TGTGCCACCCGTCAGGGGCACTCTGGGGCCAACGTCCTGACTTTC. The encoded protein is CATRQGHSGANVLTF.

This sequence joins TRBV7-2 and TRBJ2-5, with 7 bases fitting TRBD1. V shed 5 bases, J shed 3 bases, and the junction held 6 bases outside the gene matches. CDR3 length: 14 amino acids. CDR1 SGHTA and CDR2 FQGNSA come from the germline V gene. The chain's CDR3 is CASSTGALKETQYF. DNA of the CDR3: TGTGCCAGCAGCACAGGGGCCCTAAAAGAGACCCAGTACTTC.